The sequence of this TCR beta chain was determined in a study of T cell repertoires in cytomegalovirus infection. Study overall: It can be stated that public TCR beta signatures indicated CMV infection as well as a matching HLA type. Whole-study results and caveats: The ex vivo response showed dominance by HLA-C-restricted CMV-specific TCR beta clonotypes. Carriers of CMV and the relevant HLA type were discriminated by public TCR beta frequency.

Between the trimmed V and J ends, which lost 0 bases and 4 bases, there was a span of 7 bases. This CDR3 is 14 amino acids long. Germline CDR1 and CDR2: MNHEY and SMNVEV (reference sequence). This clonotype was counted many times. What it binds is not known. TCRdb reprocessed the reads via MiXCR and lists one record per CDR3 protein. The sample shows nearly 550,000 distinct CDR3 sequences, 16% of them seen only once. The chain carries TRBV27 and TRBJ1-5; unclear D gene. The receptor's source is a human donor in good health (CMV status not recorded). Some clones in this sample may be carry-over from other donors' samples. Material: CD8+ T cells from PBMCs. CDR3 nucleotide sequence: TGTGCCAGCAGTTTATCTTGGCGGAATCAGCCCCAGCATTTT. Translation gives CASSLSWRNQPQHF.